The 8 T cell receptor beta chains presented below share a single source sample, sequenced in a study of blood T cell repertoires in COVID-19. The table came from immunoSEQ multiplex PCR; TCRdb's copy has only in-frame clones and leaves some out. The sample shows approximately 170,000 clones, around 86% of them seen only once. The source material was peripheral blood. These receptors were collected from a woman in her sixties or seventies with COVID-19, enrolled during active disease.

The chain has TRBV3-1 (or the pseudogene TRBV3-2) and TRBJ2-2; TRBD2 agrees at 8 bases. Germline loops: CDR1 LGHDT, CDR2 YNNKEL (reference sequence). The ends lost 1 base at V and 4 bases at J; junction bases unmatched: 17. This CDR3 region has 20 residues. The DNA for the CDR3 is TGTGCCAGCAGCCAAGTGGTTTTTGGGCTAGCGGGTGCGATCACCGGGGAGCTGTTTTTT. Its translation: CASSQVVFGLAGAITGELFF.

The rearrangement uses TRBV19 and TRBJ2-2; 11 bases align to TRBD2. The CDR3 runs 15 residues. Germline-derived CDR1 and CDR2 are LNHDA and SQIVND (reference sequence). V was pared by 5 bases and J by 4 bases, with 3 bases of the junction left unmatched. The chain's CDR3 is CASSLAGGVTGELFF. The CDR3 coding sequence is TGTGCCAGTAGTCTAGCGGGAGGCGTCACCGGGGAGCTGTTTTTT.

The chain recombines TRBV6-5 with TRBJ1-2; weak D call: TRBD1 (6 bases). The germline V gene encodes CDR1 MNHEY and CDR2 SVGAGI. V was trimmed by 5 bases and J by 4 bases, leaving 14 bases between them. CDR3 length equals 14 residues. The CDR3 bases are TGTGCCAGCAGTAAACGACAGGTTACCTATGGCTACACCTTC. This encodes CASSKRQVTYGYTF.

J is TRBJ2-5 and V is TRBV11-2; 7 bases match TRBD2. V dropped 3 bases and J dropped 2; count of bases not matched to a gene: 6. This CDR3 has 15 amino acids. Germline V gene sequence: CDR1 SGHAT, CDR2 FQNNGV. CDR3 DNA sequence: TGTGCCAGCAGCTTTGGGAGGGCACGGCAAGAGACCCAGTACTTC. This gives the protein CASSFGRARQETQYF.

The rearrangement joins TRBV11-3 to TRBJ1-1; D may be TRBD1 (5 bases). The V gene lost 1 base and the J gene lost 1 base, with 7 bases spanning the gap. Germline-derived CDR1 and CDR2 are SGHNT and YENEEA. This CDR3 comprises 14 residues. The CDR3 DNA reads TGTGCCAGCAGCTTAGGACAGACGAACACTGAAGCTTTCTTT. Protein: CASSLGQTNTEAFF.

V is TRBV27 and J is TRBJ2-7; TRBD2 aligns across 11 bases. V was clipped by 4 bases and J by 1 base; unmatched bases: 9. Germline V gives CDR1 MNHEY, CDR2 SMNVEV (reference sequence). The CDR3 extends over 17 amino acids. The CDR3 nucleotides read TGTGCCAGCAGTTGGGGGTTTGGGACTAGCGGATCCTACGAGCAGTACTTC. Protein sequence: CASSWGFGTSGSYEQYF.

The rearrangement links TRBV27 to TRBJ2-3, with D tentatively TRBD1 (6 bases). The CDR3 is 14 amino acids. CDR1 is MNHEY, CDR2 SMNVEV, per germline (reference sequence). V lost 3 bases and J 6 bases, leaving 13 bases between the germline ends. The CDR3 coding sequence is TGTGCCAGCAGTTTCAGGGGCTTACGCGATACGCAGTATTTT. Translation gives CASSFRGLRDTQYF.

The rearrangement joins TRBV19 to TRBJ1-1; 7 bases agree with TRBD1. The V gene's germline CDR1 is LNHDA and CDR2 SQIVND (reference sequence). V shed 8 bases and J 5 bases; nucleotides not matched to a gene: 17. CDR3 size: 16 residues. In nucleotides, the CDR3 is TGTGCCAGTGACCTAGGGGGCTTCCTCCAGGGGACTGAAGCTTTCTTT. The encoded protein is CASDLGGFLQGTEAFF.